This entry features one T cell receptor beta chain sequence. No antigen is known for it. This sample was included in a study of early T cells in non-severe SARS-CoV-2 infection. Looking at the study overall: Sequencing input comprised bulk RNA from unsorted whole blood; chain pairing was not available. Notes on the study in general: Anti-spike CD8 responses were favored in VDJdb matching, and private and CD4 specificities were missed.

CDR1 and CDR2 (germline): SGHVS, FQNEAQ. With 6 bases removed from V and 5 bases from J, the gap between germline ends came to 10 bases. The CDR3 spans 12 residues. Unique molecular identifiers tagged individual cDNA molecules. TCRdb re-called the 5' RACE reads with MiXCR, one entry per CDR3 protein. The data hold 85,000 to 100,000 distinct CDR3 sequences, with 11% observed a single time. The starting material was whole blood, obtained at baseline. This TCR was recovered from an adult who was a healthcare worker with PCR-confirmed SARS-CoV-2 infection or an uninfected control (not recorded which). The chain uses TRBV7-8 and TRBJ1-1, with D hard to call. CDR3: CASRGIRTEAFF. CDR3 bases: TGTGCCAGCAGGGGGATTCGGACTGAAGCTTTCTTT.